This entry features one T cell receptor beta chain sequence. This specimen comes from a study of somatic mutations in cytotoxic T cells in rheumatoid arthritis. Assay used: immunoSEQ multiplex PCR; TCRdb lists only in-frame clones, some missing. The table includes roughly 30,000 clones, approximately 78% detected once. Material: CD8+ T cells sorted from blood. The TCR originated in an adult with rheumatoid arthritis.

In DNA, the CDR3 is TGTGCCAGCAGTGACTCAGGGTCTAGCGGTGGAGAGACCCAGTACTTC. The encoded protein is CASSDSGSSGGETQYF. V gene TRBV6-4 combines with J gene TRBJ2-5; TRBD2 matches 7 bases. The CDR3 extends over 16 amino acids. V was pared by 0 bases and J by 4 bases, with 8 bases of the junction left unmatched. Germline assignment: CDR1 MRHNA and CDR2 SNTAGT.